The entry below describes one T cell receptor (beta chain). Its antigen is currently unknown. Germline V gene data show CDR1 as LNHNV and CDR2 as YYDKDF (reference sequence). V lost 5 bases and J 1 base, leaving 14 bases between the germline ends. There are 15 residues in the CDR3. With 60 Vbeta and 13 Jbeta primers, the PCR was carried out. Produced via immunoSEQ multiplex PCR; TCRdb's table is partial and in-frame only. The profile shows 45,000 to 65,000 clones, around four fifths of them singletons. The data stem from a study of cytomegalovirus exposure and HLA in healthy donors. Whole-study context: Most genotyped donors, about four fifths of around 370, had Caucasian-associated genetic ancestry.

Study-level points and caveats: Most CMV-associated TCR beta chains appeared HLA-restricted in a later analysis. Researchers had no immune exposure information except CMV serostatus available.

This clonotype originated in a man aged 25-45 years in good health and CMV-seronegative. The sample taken for sequencing was PBMCs. This chain joins TRBV15 and TRBJ2-5, with D maybe TRBD1 (6 bases). CDR3 loop: CATSGRTGIQETQYF. The DNA for the CDR3 is TGTGCCACCAGCGGAAGAACAGGGATCCAAGAGACCCAGTACTTC.